In its sample, the clone carrying this T cell receptor beta chain was seen once. Per the original data handling: Reference gene primer amplification gave nucleated cell count estimates. Profiled with immunoSEQ multiplex PCR; TCRdb holds only in-frame clones, not every one. V, J and clone size are those of that table, while D and trimming were read from the DNA. The data show fewer than 25,000 clones, over 70% seen once. CDR3 length: 17 amino acids. J was trimmed by 0 bases and V by 5 bases; bases with no gene match: 9. The germline CDR1 and CDR2 sequences are SEHNR and FQNEAQ (reference sequence). This entry is derived from a study of blood T cell repertoires in COVID-19. At the level of the study: Samples came from the United States, Italy and Spain, spanning acute and convalescent COVID-19. The analysed material was cDNA or gDNA that came from T cells, B-cell-depleted T cells, or PBMCs.

The receptor was isolated from a human donor with active COVID-19. The donor label of this sample is uncertain. The sequencing sample was made of peripheral blood. V and J are TRBV7-9 and TRBJ2-3; 9 bases are shared with TRBD1. In nucleotides, the CDR3 is TGTGCCAGCAGCCCGCCGGGACAGGGTTCTAGCACAGATACGCAGTATTTT. Translation gives CASSPPGQGSSTDTQYF.